This TCR beta chain was observed in a study of spatial heterogeneity in lung cancer. TCRdb ran MiXCR on the 5' RACE reads and lists one entry per CDR3 protein. Seen here are 50,000 to 75,000 distinct CDR3 sequences, 6.3% observed once, and the top ten hold roughly 15%. Time point defined: sample taken at primary tumor resection. Whole RNA was taken from tumor, nontumor lung or frozen PBMC; it was then sequenced unsorted. Germline CDR1 and CDR2: MNHNY and SVGAGI (reference sequence). V was cut by 2 bases and J by 6 bases, with 11 bases left in between. The CDR3 loop spans 15 amino acids. This clonotype was picked up many times.

The TCR comes from a female donor with early-stage non-small cell lung cancer. The sequencing used PBMCs, collected at surgery. The chain uses TRBV6-6 and TRBJ1-6; D ambiguous. CDR3 nucleotides: TGTGCCAGCAGTTACAGGCGACCTTCTAATTCACCCCTCCACTTT. Translating it yields CASSYRRPSNSPLHF.